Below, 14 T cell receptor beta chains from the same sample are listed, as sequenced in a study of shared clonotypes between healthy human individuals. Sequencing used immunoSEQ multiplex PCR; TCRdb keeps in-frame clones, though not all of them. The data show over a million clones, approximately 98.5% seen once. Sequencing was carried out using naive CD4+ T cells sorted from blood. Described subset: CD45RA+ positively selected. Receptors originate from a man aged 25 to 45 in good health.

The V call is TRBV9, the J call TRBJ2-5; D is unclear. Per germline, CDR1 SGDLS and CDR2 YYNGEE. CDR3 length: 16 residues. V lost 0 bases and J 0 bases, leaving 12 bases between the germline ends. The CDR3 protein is CASSVAGRVDQETQYF. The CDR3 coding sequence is TGTGCCAGCAGCGTAGCGGGTAGGGTTGACCAAGAGACCCAGTACTTC.

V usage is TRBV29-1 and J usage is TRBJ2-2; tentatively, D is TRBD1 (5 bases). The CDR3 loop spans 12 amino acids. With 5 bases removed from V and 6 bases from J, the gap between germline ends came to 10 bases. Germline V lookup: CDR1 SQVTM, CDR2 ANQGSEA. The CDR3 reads CSVIDSAGELFF. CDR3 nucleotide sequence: TGCAGCGTTATAGACAGCGCCGGGGAGCTGTTTTTT.

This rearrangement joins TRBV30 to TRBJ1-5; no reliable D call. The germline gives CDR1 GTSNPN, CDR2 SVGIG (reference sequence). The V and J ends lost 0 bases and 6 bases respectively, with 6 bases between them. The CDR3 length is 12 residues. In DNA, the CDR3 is TGTGCCTGGAGTGTTGGTCTTCAGCCCCAGCATTTT. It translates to CAWSVGLQPQHF. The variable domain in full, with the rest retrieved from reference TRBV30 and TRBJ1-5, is SQTIHQWPATLVQPVGSPLSLECTVEGTSNPNLYWYRQAAGRGLQLLFYSVGIGQISSEVPQNLSASRPQDRQFILSSKKLLLSDSGFYLCAWSVGLQPQHFGDGTRLSIL.

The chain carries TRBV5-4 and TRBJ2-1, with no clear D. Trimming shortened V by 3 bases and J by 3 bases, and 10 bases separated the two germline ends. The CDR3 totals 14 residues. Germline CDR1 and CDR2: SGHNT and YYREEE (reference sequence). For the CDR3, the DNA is TGTGCCAGCAGCTCTAGGACCAACTACAATGAGCAGTTCTTC. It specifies CASSSRTNYNEQFF.

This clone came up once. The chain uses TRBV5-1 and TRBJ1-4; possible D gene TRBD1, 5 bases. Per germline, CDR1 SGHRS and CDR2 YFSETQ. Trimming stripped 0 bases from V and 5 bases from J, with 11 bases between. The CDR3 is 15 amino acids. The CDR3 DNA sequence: TGCGCCAGCAGCTTGGCTTTGGGACTCAATGAAAAACTGTTTTTT. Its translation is CASSLALGLNEKLFF.

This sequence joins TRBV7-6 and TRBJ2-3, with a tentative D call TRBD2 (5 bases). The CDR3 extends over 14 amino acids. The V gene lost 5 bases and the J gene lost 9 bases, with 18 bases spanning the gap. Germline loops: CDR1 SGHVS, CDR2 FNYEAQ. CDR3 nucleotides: TGTGCCAGCAGCCCCGCGTCCCCAACGGGGACGCAGTATTTT. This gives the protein CASSPASPTGTQYF. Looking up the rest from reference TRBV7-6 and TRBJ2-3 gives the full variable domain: GAGVSQSPRYKVTKRGQDVALRCDPISGHVSLYWYRQALGQGPEFLTYFNYEAQQDKSGLPNDRFSAERPEGSISTLTIQRTEQRDSAMYRCASSPASPTGTQYFGPGTRLTVL.

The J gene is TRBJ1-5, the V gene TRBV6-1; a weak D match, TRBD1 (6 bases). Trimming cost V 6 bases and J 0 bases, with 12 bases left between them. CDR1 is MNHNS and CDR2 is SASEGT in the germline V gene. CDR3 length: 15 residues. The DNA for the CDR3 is TGTGCCAGCAGGCCACAGGGATATAGCAATCAGCCCCAGCATTTT. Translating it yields CASRPQGYSNQPQHF.

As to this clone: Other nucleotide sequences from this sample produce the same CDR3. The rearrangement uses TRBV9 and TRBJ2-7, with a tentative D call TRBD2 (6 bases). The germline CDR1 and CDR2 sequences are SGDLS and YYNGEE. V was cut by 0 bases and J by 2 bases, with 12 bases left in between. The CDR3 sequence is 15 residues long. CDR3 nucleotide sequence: TGTGCCAGCAGCGTAGGAAATAGCGGAACCTACGAGCAGTACTTC. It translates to CASSVGNSGTYEQYF.

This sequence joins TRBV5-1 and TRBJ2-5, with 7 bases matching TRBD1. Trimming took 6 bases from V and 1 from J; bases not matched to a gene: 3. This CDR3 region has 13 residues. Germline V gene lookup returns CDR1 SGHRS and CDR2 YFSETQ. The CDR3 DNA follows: TGCGCCAGCACCGGGACAGCCCAAGAGACCCAGTACTTC. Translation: CASTGTAQETQYF.

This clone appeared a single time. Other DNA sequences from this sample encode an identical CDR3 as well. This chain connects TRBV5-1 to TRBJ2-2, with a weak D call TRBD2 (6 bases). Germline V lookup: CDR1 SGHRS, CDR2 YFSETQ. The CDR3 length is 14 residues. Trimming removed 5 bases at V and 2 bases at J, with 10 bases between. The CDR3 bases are TGCGCCAGCAGTTTTAGCGGAAACACCGGGGAGCTGTTTTTT. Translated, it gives CASSFSGNTGELFF.

This chain's CDR3 is CASSPEGQSTQPQHF. The DNA of the CDR3 is TGTGCCAGCTCACCCGAGGGACAGTCGACTCAGCCCCAGCATTTT. The chain uses TRBV18 and TRBJ1-5, with 7 positions matching TRBD1. This CDR3 has 15 amino acids. CDR1 and CDR2 from the germline V gene are KGHSH and LQKENI. The V and J ends lost 3 bases and 6 bases, in that order; junction bases with no gene match: 8.

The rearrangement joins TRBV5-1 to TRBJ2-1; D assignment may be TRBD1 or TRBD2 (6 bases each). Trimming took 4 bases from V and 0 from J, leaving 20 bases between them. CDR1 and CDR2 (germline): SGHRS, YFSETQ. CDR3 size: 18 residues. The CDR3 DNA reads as TGCGCCAGCAGCGATCCCCTTGCGGGACAACTCTCCTACAATGAGCAGTTCTTC. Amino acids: CASSDPLAGQLSYNEQFF. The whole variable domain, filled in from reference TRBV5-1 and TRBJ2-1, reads KAGVTQTPRYLIKTRGQQVTLSCSPISGHRSVSWYQQTPGQGLQFLFEYFSETQRNKGNFPGRFSGRQFSNSRSEMNVSTLELGDSALYLCASSDPLAGQLSYNEQFFGPGTRLTVL.

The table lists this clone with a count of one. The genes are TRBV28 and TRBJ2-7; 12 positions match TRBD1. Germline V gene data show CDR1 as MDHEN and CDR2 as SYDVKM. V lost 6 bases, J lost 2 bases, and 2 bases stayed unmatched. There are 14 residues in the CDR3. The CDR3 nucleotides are TGTGCCAGCAGGGGACAGGGGGCCCCCTACGAGCAGTACTTC. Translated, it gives CASRGQGAPYEQYF.

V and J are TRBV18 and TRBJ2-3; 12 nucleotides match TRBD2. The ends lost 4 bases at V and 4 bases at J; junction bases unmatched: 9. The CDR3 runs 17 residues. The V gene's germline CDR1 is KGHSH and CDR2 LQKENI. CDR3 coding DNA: TGTGCCAGCTCACGACTAGCGGGAGTCCTTTCAGCAGATACGCAGTATTTT. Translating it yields CASSRLAGVLSADTQYF.